The clone carrying this T cell receptor beta chain turned up a few times. This specimen comes from a study of response to subunit inactivated influenza vaccine. One entry per CDR3 protein, called by TCRdb with MiXCR from the RT-PCR reads. Here the sample spans roughly 500,000 distinct CDR3 sequences, about 15% being singletons. This specimen consisted of CD4+ T cells sorted from PBMCs, obtained around 25 months after vaccination. The TCR originated in a man aged 50-75 years who received an inactivated influenza vaccine.

CDR3 bases: TGCAGTGCTAGGGACAGCTCTCTTGCCGAGCAGTACTTC. It yields the protein CSARDSSLAEQYF. The chain joins TRBV20-1 to TRBJ2-7; D may be TRBD1 (6 bases). V lost 3 bases and J lost 6, with 15 bases in between. The CDR3 runs to 13 residues. Per the germline V gene, CDR1 is DFQATT and CDR2 is SNEGSKA (reference sequence).